The sequence of this TCR beta chain was determined in a study of human T cells and chemical hapten exposure. In the study overall: 2% DPC was applied to roughly 2 cm by roughly 2 cm of upper inner arm skin for sensitization.

This clonotype was recorded a few times. The CDR3 has 14 residues. Germline CDR1 is SGHTA and CDR2 is FQGNSA. Trimming stripped 3 bases from V and 0 bases from J, with 8 bases between. Via MiXCR, TCRdb re-called the RACE reads, giving one row per CDR3 protein. Among about 180,000 distinct CDR3 sequences listed, almost 30% were seen once. Time point denoted: pre-sensitization, week 0. Treatment given: therapeutic diphenylcyclopropenone sensitization with weekly scalp DPC. This rearrangement joins TRBV7-2 to TRBJ1-1; D uncertain. The sequence came from a woman aged 25 to 39 with alopecia areata. Some clones in this sample may be carry-over from other donors' samples. This sample comprised whole blood, obtained in connection with sensitization to the hapten diphenylcyclopropenone (DPC). CDR3 in amino acids: CASSFQRLNTEAFF. CDR3 DNA: TGTGCCAGCAGCTTCCAGCGATTGAACACTGAAGCTTTCTTT.